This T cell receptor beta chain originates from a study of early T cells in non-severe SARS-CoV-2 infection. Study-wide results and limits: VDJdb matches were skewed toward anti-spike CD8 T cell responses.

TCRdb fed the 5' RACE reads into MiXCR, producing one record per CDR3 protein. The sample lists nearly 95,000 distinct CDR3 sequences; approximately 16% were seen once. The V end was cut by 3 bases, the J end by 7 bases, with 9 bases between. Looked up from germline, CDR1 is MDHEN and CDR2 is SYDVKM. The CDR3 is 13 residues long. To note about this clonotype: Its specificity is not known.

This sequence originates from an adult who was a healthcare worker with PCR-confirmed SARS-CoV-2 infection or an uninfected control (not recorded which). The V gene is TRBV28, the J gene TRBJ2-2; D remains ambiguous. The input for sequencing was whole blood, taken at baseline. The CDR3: CASSFVTFGELFF. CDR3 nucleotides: TGTGCCAGCAGTTTTGTCACCTTCGGGGAGCTGTTTTTT. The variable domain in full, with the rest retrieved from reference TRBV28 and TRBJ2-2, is DVKVTQSSRYLVKRTGEKVFLECVQDMDHENMFWYRQDPGLGLRLIYFSYDVKMKEKGDIPEGYSVSREKKERFSLILESASTNQTSMYLCASSFVTFGELFFGEGSRLTVL.